This TCR beta chain was found in a study of blood T cell repertoires in COVID-19. The repertoire was sequenced with immunoSEQ multiplex PCR; TCRdb's copy has only in-frame clones and lacks some. The sample shows 300,000 to 500,000 clones, 85% to 90% of them seen only once. The TCR sequence derives from a woman aged 25 to 39 with acute COVID-19. The material sequenced was PBMCs or T cells enriched from blood (not recorded which).

CDR3 amino acids: CASSPQVGQGPFMNTEAFF. Written as DNA, the CDR3 is TGTGCCAGCAGCCCCCAAGTGGGACAGGGGCCGTTCATGAACACTGAAGCTTTCTTT. The chain has TRBV7-9 and TRBJ1-1, with TRBD1 matching 10 bases. The V segment lost 5 bases and the J segment 0 bases; nucleotides outside the gene matches: 15. The CDR3 runs 19 residues. Germline V CDR1 and CDR2: SEHNR, FQNEAQ (reference sequence).